The following is a T cell receptor beta chain sequence with its context. Its antigen is currently not known. Base quality data are lacking; no much larger clone is found one base away. The source of the sample is a study of ipilimumab plus nivolumab after autologous stem cell transplantation (dated by TCRdb to the early 2020s). For the wider study: A median of about five ipilimumab doses and about eight nivolumab doses was received by trial patients. Primary refractory and relapsed disease were included in the DLBCL cohort, with 18-month progression-free survival of about 86% and 27%, respectively. Patients in the trial were undergoing autologous transplant and had high-risk diffuse large B cell lymphoma, mature T cell lymphoma, or multiple myeloma. Roughly 35 patients made up the trial's intent-to-treat population.

Beyond this particular receptor, the publication reports: According to the authors, a biologic rationale for studying the approach further came from T cell receptor repertoire, regulatory T cell phenotype and gut microbiota profiles. Combined checkpoint inhibition as post-transplant consolidation was concluded by the authors to appear tolerable.

Checkpoint therapy was initiated 14 to 28 days after autologous transplant, and ipilimumab was administered at 1 mg/kg intravenously on day 1 of selected weeks. Nivolumab was given at 3 mg/kg intravenously on day 1 of weeks 1, 4, 7, 10, and every two weeks through week 26. The study was a Phase Ib clinical trial testing combined checkpoint inhibition with ipilimumab and nivolumab as consolidation after autologous stem cell transplantation. Receptor libraries were prepared by the immunoSEQ multiplex PCR assay. Entries here come from immuneACCESS through TCRdb and include only in-frame sequences with V and J called. Some clones fail to appear in such tables; in the studies checked, an unresolved V gene covers under half of the shortfall, and the cause of the remainder is unknown. The sample table contains some 16,000 clones; only one count was recorded for 70% to 90% of them. The leading ten clones occupy approximately 22% of the sample.

CDR1 and CDR2 (SGHTS, YDEGEE) derive from the germline V gene. The CDR3 has 18 amino acids, counting the end cysteine and phenylalanine. Only the CDR3 DNA stays, 54 bases, in frame from base 1. At the junction V is shortened by 4 bases and J by 5 bases; bases outside the gene matches: 13. The V and J genes are TRBV5-8 and TRBJ2-5; 14 bases in the middle match TRBD2. This TCR was recovered from a male donor with diffuse large B-cell lymphoma. The source material was PBMCs, sampled in a trial of ipilimumab plus nivolumab as post-transplant consolidation. The DNA reads as follows: TGTGCCAGCAGCCTAACGAGCGGACTAGCGGGGGGCGAGGAGACCCAGTACTTC. It specifies CASSLTSGLAGGEETQYF.